This T cell receptor (beta chain) was sequenced during a study of T cell responses to AZD1222 COVID-19 vaccine. Across the study: Pooling covered second doses at about 4 or about 12 weeks.

Measured with immunoSEQ multiplex PCR; TCRdb has only the in-frame clones, and not every one. The sample includes about 61,000 clones, about 90% seen only once; the top ten take approximately 4.9%. Study-level results: Donors were chiefly white British, with a greater number of females, and clonal diversity was perhaps underestimated.

Of note for this clone: Antigen unknown.

In germline, CDR1 is KGHSH, CDR2 LQKENI. Trimming took 2 bases from V and 0 from J; bases not matched to a gene: 7. The CDR3 runs to 16 residues. The specimen was peripheral blood, collected on day 0 of AZD1222 vaccination. The chain couples TRBV18 to TRBJ2-7, with 7 bases fitting TRBD1. The clonotype originates from an adult in good health. The DNA for the CDR3 is TGTGCCAGCTCACCAGGACAGGCAGTTTTCTCCTACGAGCAGTACTTC. Protein: CASSPGQAVFSYEQYF.